These T cell receptor beta chains were read from a single sample in a study of blood T cell repertoires in COVID-19. This table comes from immunoSEQ multiplex PCR, and its TCRdb copy is limited to in-frame clones, with some not included. The sample has 45,000 to 50,000 clones, over 65% seen once. Sequencing input: peripheral blood. The receptors were sampled from a woman aged 55-69 years with acute or convalescent COVID-19. Both conserved end residues are part of each CDR3. A D gene is named only where the DNA matches it firmly. The size field is filled for only some rows; it gives once, few, many or a size class.

CDR3aa: CASSAGQGSYGYTF
CDR3nt: TGTGCCAGCAGTGCGGGACAGGGATCCTATGGCTACACCTTC
j_gene: TRBJ1-2
v_gene: TRBV2
abundance: .
d_gene: TRBD1

CDR3aa: CASSLGDRNSHGYTF
CDR3nt: TGTGCCAGCAGCTTAGGGGACAGGAATTCTCATGGCTACACCTTC
j_gene: TRBJ1-2
v_gene: TRBV7-9
abundance: once
d_gene: TRBD1

CDR3aa: CASSLRTGRNTEAFF
CDR3nt: TGTGCCAGCAGCCTACGGACAGGGAGGAACACTGAAGCTTTCTTT
j_gene: TRBJ1-1
v_gene: TRBV5-6
abundance: .
d_gene: TRBD1

CDR3aa: CASSYTQADTQYF
CDR3nt: TGTGCCAGCAGTTACACACAAGCAGATACGCAGTATTTT
j_gene: TRBJ2-3
v_gene: TRBV6-5
abundance: .
d_gene: .

CDR3aa: CASSARQGAQTIFNYGYTF
CDR3nt: TGTGCCAGTAGTGCCCGACAGGGGGCGCAAACCATCTTTAACTATGGCTACACCTTC
j_gene: TRBJ1-2
v_gene: TRBV19
abundance: .
d_gene: TRBD1

CDR3aa: CASSPGVGGLRYGYTF
CDR3nt: TGTGCCAGCAGTCCAGGCGTCGGGGGACTTCGATATGGCTACACCTTC
j_gene: TRBJ1-2
v_gene: TRBV27
abundance: .
d_gene: .

CDR3aa: CASSEASLGGTQYF
CDR3nt: TGTGCCAGCAGTGAAGCGTCACTAGGAGGTACGCAGTATTTT
j_gene: TRBJ2-3
v_gene: TRBV6-1
abundance: .
d_gene: .

CDR3aa: CASRQGRDQPQHF
CDR3nt: TGTGCCAGTCGACAGGGGCGCGATCAGCCCCAGCATTTT
j_gene: TRBJ1-5
v_gene: TRBV19
abundance: .
d_gene: TRBD1

CDR3aa: CSASLGSGQPQHF
CDR3nt: TGCAGTGCTAGTCTAGGGTCGGGACAGCCCCAGCATTTT
j_gene: TRBJ1-5
v_gene: TRBV20-1
abundance: .
d_gene: .

CDR3aa: CASSQGSRGEQFF
CDR3nt: TGCGCCAGCAGCCAAGGGTCCAGAGGGGAGCAGTTCTTC
j_gene: TRBJ2-1
v_gene: TRBV4-1
abundance: few
d_gene: .

CDR3aa: CASSYTGTSGARAQYF
CDR3nt: TGTGCCAGCAGTTATACAGGGACTAGCGGGGCCCGGGCCCAGTACTTC
j_gene: TRBJ2-5
v_gene: TRBV6-2/TRBV6-3
abundance: .
d_gene: TRBD2

CDR3aa: CASSESFGDTDTQYF
CDR3nt: TGCGCCAGCAGTGAGTCCTTCGGGGACACAGATACGCAGTATTTT
j_gene: TRBJ2-3
v_gene: TRBV10-2
abundance: .
d_gene: .

CDR3aa: CASSQDPSGGALYNEQFF
CDR3nt: TGTGCCAGCAGCCAAGATCCTAGCGGGGGGGCCCTCTACAATGAGCAGTTCTTC
j_gene: TRBJ2-1
v_gene: TRBV4-2
abundance: .
d_gene: TRBD2

CDR3aa: CASSGRDRGLETQYF
CDR3nt: TGTGCCAGCAGCGGGAGGGACAGGGGGCTCGAGACCCAGTACTTC
j_gene: TRBJ2-5
v_gene: TRBV9
abundance: .
d_gene: TRBD1

CDR3aa: CASRLVEGTLHF
CDR3nt: TGTGCCAGCAGACTCGTGGAGGGAACCCTCCACTTT
j_gene: TRBJ1-6
v_gene: TRBV6-5
abundance: .
d_gene: .

CDR3aa: CASSLGLITYNEQFF
CDR3nt: TGTGCCAGCAGCCTGGGACTAATAACATACAATGAGCAGTTCTTC
j_gene: TRBJ2-1
v_gene: TRBV9
abundance: .
d_gene: TRBD2